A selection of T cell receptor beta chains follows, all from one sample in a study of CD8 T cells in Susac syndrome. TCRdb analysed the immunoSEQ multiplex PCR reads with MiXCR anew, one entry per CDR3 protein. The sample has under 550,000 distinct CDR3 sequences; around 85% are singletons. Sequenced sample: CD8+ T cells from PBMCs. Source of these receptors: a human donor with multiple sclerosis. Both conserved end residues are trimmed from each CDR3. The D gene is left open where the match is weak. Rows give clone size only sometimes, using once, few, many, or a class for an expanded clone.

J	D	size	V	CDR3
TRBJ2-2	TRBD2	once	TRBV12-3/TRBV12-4	ASSSRTSGTSGELF
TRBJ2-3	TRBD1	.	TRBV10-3	AISDMDRGRSTDTQY
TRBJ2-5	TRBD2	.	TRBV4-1	ASSQGLADEETQY
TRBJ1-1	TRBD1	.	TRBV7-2	ASSSTGGMNTEAF
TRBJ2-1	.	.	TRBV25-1	ASSEYPSSTYNEQF
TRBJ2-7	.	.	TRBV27	ASSSSKPSYEQY
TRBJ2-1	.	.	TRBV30	AWSPSWGIESVGEQF
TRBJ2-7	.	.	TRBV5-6	ASSLGGTYYEQY
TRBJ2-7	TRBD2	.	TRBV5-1	ASSWTSGTSSYGQY
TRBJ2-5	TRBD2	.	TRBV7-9	ASSSTSGRWETQY
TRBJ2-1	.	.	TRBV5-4	ASSSAVGGSYNEQF
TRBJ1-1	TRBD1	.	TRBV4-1	ASSTQGAEAF
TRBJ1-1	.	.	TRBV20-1	SAREGQGNTEAF
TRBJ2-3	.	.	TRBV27	ASSLVAKDTQY
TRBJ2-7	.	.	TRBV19	ASSTYDSTYEQY
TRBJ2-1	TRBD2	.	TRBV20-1	SASSGGASDEQF
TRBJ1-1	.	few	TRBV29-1	SVLMLTLLIPEAF
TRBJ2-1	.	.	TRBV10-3	AISEGGAPF
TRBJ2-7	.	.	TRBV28	ASSLGAGTYEQY
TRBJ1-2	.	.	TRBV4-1	ASSQDFTTEYNYGYT
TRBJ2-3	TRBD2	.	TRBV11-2	ASSHSGGASDTQY
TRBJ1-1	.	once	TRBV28	ASSLFGRVAEAF
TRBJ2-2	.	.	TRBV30	AWIMGADTGELF
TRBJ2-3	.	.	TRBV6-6	ASGFSVDTQY
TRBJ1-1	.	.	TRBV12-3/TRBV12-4	ASSSDRPLEAF
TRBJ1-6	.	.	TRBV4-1	ASSEGVYNSPLH
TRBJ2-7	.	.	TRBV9	ASSVEPDSYEQY
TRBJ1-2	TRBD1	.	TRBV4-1	ASSPNPGQVLGYT
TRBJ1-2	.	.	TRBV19	ASSMGGGYT
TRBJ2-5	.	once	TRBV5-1	ASSLFSAVQETQY
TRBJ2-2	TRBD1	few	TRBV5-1	ASSSGTGDTGELF
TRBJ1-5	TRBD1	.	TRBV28	ATNRDRGQPQH
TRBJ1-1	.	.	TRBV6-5	ASSYGAPGEGTNTEAF
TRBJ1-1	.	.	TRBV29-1	SVVPVLPTEAF
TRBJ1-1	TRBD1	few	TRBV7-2	ASSLGTGLTEAF
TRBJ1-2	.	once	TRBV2	ASRATDLYYGYT
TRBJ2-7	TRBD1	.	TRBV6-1	ASSVVGGVDEQY
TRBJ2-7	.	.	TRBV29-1	SVAGSSYEQY
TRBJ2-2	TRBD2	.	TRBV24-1	ATSDRGEDTGELF
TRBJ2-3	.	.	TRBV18	ASSPGGKHTDTQY
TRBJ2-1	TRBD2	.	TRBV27	ASSIPPGLAGLF
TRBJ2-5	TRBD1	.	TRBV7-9	ASSFQTGQGQY
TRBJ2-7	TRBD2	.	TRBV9	ASSGLERGLYEQY
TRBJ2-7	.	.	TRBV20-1	SAYTGSRSEQY
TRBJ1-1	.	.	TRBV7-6	ASSARPGASTEAF
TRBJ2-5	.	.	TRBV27	ASSPLGDQETQY
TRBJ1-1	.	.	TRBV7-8	ASSSPTVAAEAF
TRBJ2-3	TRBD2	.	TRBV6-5	ASASLAGITDTQY
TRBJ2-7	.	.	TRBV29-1	SVEKGDAYEQY
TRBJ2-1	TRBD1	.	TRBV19	ASSWGQGANNEQF
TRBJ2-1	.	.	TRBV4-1	ASSQESVPYNEQF